This T cell receptor beta chain appears in the sequencing data of a study of cytomegalovirus exposure and HLA in healthy donors. Primers for the PCR totalled 60 Vbeta and 13 Jbeta. Some clones are missing from TCRdb's copy, which holds only in-frame ones; the method was immunoSEQ multiplex PCR. The sample comprises fewer than 200,000 clones, around three quarters of which are singletons, and around 6% rests with the top ten. The study's findings and limits: A later analysis showed that HLA-associated TCR beta chains had undergone more clonal expansion than equally common others. In all likelihood, a cluster of highly shared sequence variants was a sequencing artifact. Accurate prediction of HLA-A and HLA-B alleles (for most subjects) was reportedly achieved from TCR beta sequences.

Note on this clone: Its antigen is unknown.

The CDR3 totals 15 residues. The germline gives CDR1 MNHEY, CDR2 SMNVEV (reference sequence). The ends were cut back, 2 bases at V and 0 bases at J, with 7 bases in the middle. V and J are TRBV27 and TRBJ2-2; D is unresolved. This receptor was identified in a middle-aged man in good health and CMV-seronegative. Sequenced input: PBMCs. CDR3 nucleotide sequence: TGTGCCAGCAGTTTAGGGCTTACGAACACCGGGGAGCTGTTTTTT. Encoded protein: CASSLGLTNTGELFF.